This entry features one TCR beta chain sequence. The data derive from a study of blood T cell repertoires in COVID-19. Looking at the study overall: Sample material is recorded as cDNA or gDNA derived from T cells, B-cell-depleted T cells, or PBMCs.

It was during active infection that Seattle patients were enrolled and then longitudinally followed. From germline, CDR1 is MGHRA and CDR2 YSYEKL. Trimming removed 4 bases from V and 3 bases from J, with 12 bases in between. CDR3 size: 14 residues. Sequencing used immunoSEQ multiplex PCR; TCRdb keeps in-frame clones, though not all of them. The data contain 150,000 to 200,000 clones, about 90% of them singletons. The J gene is TRBJ1-2, the V gene TRBV4-1; maybe TRBD1 (5 bases). The TCR was taken from a woman aged 55-75 years with COVID-19, enrolled during active disease. Material for sequencing was peripheral blood. CDR3 in DNA: TGCGCCAGCAGCCGGATCAGGGTTTACTATGGCTACACCTTC. Residues: CASSRIRVYYGYTF.